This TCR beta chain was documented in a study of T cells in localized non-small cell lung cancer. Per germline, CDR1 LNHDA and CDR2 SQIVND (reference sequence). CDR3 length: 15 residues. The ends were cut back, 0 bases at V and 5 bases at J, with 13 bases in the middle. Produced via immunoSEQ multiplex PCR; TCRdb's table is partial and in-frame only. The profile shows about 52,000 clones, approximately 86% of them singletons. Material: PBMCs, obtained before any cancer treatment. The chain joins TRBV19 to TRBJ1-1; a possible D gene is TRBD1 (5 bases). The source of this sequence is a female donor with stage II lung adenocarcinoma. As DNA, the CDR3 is TGTGCCAGTAGTATAGACGGGCAGGGAAGGACTGAAGCTTTCTTT. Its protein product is CASSIDGQGRTEAFF.